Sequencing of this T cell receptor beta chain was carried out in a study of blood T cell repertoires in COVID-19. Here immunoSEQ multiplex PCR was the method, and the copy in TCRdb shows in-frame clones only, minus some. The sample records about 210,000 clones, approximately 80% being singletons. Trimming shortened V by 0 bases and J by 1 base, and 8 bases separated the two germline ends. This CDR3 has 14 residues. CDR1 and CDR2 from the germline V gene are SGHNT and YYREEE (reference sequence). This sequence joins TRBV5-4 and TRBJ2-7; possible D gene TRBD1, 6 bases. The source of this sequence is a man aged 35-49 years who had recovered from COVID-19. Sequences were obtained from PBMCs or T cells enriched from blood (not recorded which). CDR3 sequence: CASSLEQGSYEQYF. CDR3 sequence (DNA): TGTGCCAGCAGCTTGGAGCAGGGGTCCTACGAGCAGTACTTC. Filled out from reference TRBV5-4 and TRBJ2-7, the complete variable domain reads ETGVTQSPTHLIKTRGQQVTLRCSSQSGHNTVSWYQQALGQGPQFIFQYYREEENGRGNFPPRFSGLQFPNYSSELNVNALELDDSALYLCASSLEQGSYEQYFGPGTRLTVT.